These T cell receptor beta chains were read from a single sample in a study of T cell repertoires in cytomegalovirus infection. TCRdb reprocessed the reads with MiXCR, giving one entry per CDR3 protein. This sample has more than 650,000 distinct CDR3 sequences, with roughly a third found just once. Material: PBMCs. These receptor sequences come from a human donor in good health (CMV status not recorded). Some clones in this sample may be carry-over from other donors' samples. Both conserved end residues are part of each CDR3. A D gene is named only where the DNA matches it firmly. Expanded clones get a size class; other rows say once, few or many, or leave the size out.

V	size	D	J	length	DNA	CDR3
TRBV7-8	few	TRBD2	TRBJ2-7	15	TGTGCCAGCAGTTCCGTTGGTAGCGGGAGTTACGAGCAGTACTTC	CASSSVGSGSYEQYF
TRBV28	-	-	TRBJ2-7	14	TGTGCCAGCAGCGGAAGCGGGTTGGGCTACGAGCAGTACTTC	CASSGSGLGYEQYF
TRBV29-1	-	-	TRBJ2-7	11	TGCAGCGTTGTGGCGGACTACGAGCAGTACTTC	CSVVADYEQYF
TRBV15	-	-	TRBJ2-4	16	TGTGCCACCAGCACGGACGGAGGACTAGCCAAAAACATTCAGTACTTC	CATSTDGGLAKNIQYF
TRBV15	-	-	TRBJ2-4	13	TGTGCCACCAGCAGACCTCCTTTAAGCATTCAGTACTTC	CATSRPPLSIQYF
TRBV11-3	many	-	TRBJ1-3	14	TGTGCCAGCGCAAGGGGGGATTCTGGAAACACCATATATTTT	CASARGDSGNTIYF
TRBV29-1	-	-	TRBJ2-7	13	TGCAGCGTTGTGTTCGCGGGAACCTACGAGCAGTACTTC	CSVVFAGTYEQYF
TRBV7-2	-	TRBD1	TRBJ2-7	12	TGTGCCAGCAGCTCCGACAGGGTAAAGCAGTACTTC	CASSSDRVKQYF
TRBV2	-	TRBD1	TRBJ1-1	14	TGTGCCAGCAGCACCGGGACAGGGAGGACTGAAGCTTTCTTT	CASSTGTGRTEAFF
TRBV6-6	many	-	TRBJ2-3	11	TGTGCCAGCAATCTGGGAGATACGCAGTATTTT	CASNLGDTQYF
TRBV28	-	TRBD2	TRBJ2-1	15	TGTGCCAGCAGAAACAACGGGGGGGCCTACAATGAGCAGTTCTTC	CASRNNGGAYNEQFF
TRBV19	-	TRBD1	TRBJ2-5	16	TGTGCCAGTAGTTCGCAGACAGGGACCGACCAAGAGACCCAGTACTTC	CASSSQTGTDQETQYF
TRBV19	-	TRBD1	TRBJ1-1	15	TGTGCCAGTAGTCCCTCCCGGGACAGACTCACTGAAGCTTTCTTT	CASSPSRDRLTEAFF
TRBV28	few	-	TRBJ1-6	17	TGTGCCAGCAGTTTACATTCAGGGGTCTCCTATAATTCACCCCTCCACTTT	CASSLHSGVSYNSPLHF
TRBV12-3/TRBV12-4	-	-	TRBJ1-1	15	TGTGCCAGCAGCCTCCGGACTGGGGCAAGGACTGAAGCTTTCTTT	CASSLRTGARTEAFF